This T cell receptor beta chain is drawn from a study of glioma-infiltrating T cells after dendritic cell vaccination. About the study: The vaccine used monocyte-derived dendritic cells pulsed overnight with autologous tumor lysate.

The CDR3 covers 15 residues. The V gene end was trimmed by 4 bases and the J gene end by 4 bases; junction bases not matched to a gene: 6. CDR1 is SGHRS, CDR2 YFSETQ, per germline. As for this clone: The antigen is undetermined.

The time point: after dendritic cell vaccination, including at tumor progression/relapse. Up to 2 ug genomic DNA was used for TCRB CDR3 amplification. Primers: 60 V beta forward and 13 J beta reverse. Using immunoSEQ multiplex PCR, the repertoire was profiled, and TCRdb retains in-frame clones only, with some absent. The sample lists roughly 85,000 clones, roughly 85% occurring once. Study-wide points: Higher pretreatment TIL content predicted longer progression-free time and survival.

This material consisted of blood, taken after dendritic cell vaccination. This receptor was identified in a human donor with glioblastoma. This rearrangement joins TRBV5-1 to TRBJ2-1; 9 bases are shared with TRBD2. CDR3: CASSMTSGGYNEQFF. CDR3 coding DNA: TGCGCCAGCAGCATGACTAGCGGAGGTTACAATGAGCAGTTCTTC.